The 18 T cell receptor beta chains below all came from one sample that was sequenced in a study of blood T cells in healthy people across ages. Together with a sample-barcoded 5' primer, a J-beta primer mix was included in a second PCR lasting about 7 to 11 cycles. Each CDR3 protein gets one entry after TCRdb re-called the 5' RACE reads with MiXCR. The data show 1.5 million to 2 million distinct CDR3 sequences, with 28% seen just once and 7.7% held by the top ten. The specimen was blood. The source of these receptors is a woman under 40 in good health.

This clonotype appeared many times. The chain joins TRBV29-1 to TRBJ1-2; D gene ambiguous. The CDR3 covers 12 residues. The V end lost 6 bases, the J end lost 8 bases, and 16 bases lay between the germline ends. Per the germline V gene, CDR1 is SQVTM and CDR2 is ANQGSEA. This CDR3 reads CSVHVPPEGYTF. The CDR3 nucleotides are TGCAGCGTCCACGTACCCCCCGAGGGCTACACCTTC.

The chain employs TRBV7-2 and TRBJ2-3; D may be TRBD1 or TRBD2 (6 bases each). From germline, CDR1 is SGHTA and CDR2 FQGNSA. V lost 8 bases and J 3 bases, leaving 15 bases between the germline ends. The CDR3 loop spans 14 amino acids. Here the CDR3 DNA reads TGTGCCAGCCGCGCCGGGGGCGGGACAGATACGCAGTATTTT. Translation: CASRAGGGTDTQYF.

The chain couples TRBV6-6 to TRBJ1-1, with 8 bases identical to TRBD1. The V and J ends lost 0 bases and 2 bases, in that order; junction bases with no gene match: 8. The CDR3 is 17 amino acids. The V gene's germline CDR1 is MNHNY and CDR2 SVGAGI (reference sequence). The CDR3 bases are TGTGCCAGCAGTTACTCAGAGGACAGGGTGACAAACACTGAAGCTTTCTTT. Translation: CASSYSEDRVTNTEAFF.

The J gene is TRBJ2-5, the V gene TRBV9; D possibly corresponds to TRBD1 (5 bases). From germline, CDR1 is SGDLS and CDR2 YYNGEE. This CDR3 contains 14 residues. The ends were cut back, 0 bases at V and 3 bases at J, with 9 bases in the middle. CDR3 in amino acids: CASSVGREKETQYF. For the CDR3, the DNA is TGTGCCAGCAGCGTAGGCAGGGAAAAAGAGACCCAGTACTTC.

The chain links TRBV11-2 to TRBJ2-3; TRBD2 matches at 8 bases. The CDR3 totals 17 residues. With 5 bases clipped from V and 2 bases from J, the junction kept 12 bases outside the gene matches. The germline V gene has CDR1 SGHAT and CDR2 FQNNGV. This CDR3 reads CASSLRGLAGSTDTQYF. The CDR3 coding sequence is TGTGCCAGCAGCCTCCGGGGGCTAGCGGGTTCCACAGATACGCAGTATTTT.

This clonotype was picked up a small number of times. V is TRBV3-1 and J is TRBJ2-5; 10 bases agree with TRBD1. The germline V gene encodes CDR1 LGHDT and CDR2 YNNKEL (reference sequence). V gave up 0 bases and J gave up 5 bases; unmatched junction bases: 6. The CDR3 runs to 16 residues. The CDR3, as DNA: TGTGCCAGCAGCCAAGAAAGACAGGGGGCTAGGGAGACCCAGTACTTC. Translation: CASSQERQGARETQYF.

This clonotype has ten or more counts. V gene TRBV27 combines with J gene TRBJ2-7; 11 nucleotides line up with TRBD2. CDR3 length: 15 amino acids. J gave up 4 bases and V 6 bases, and 8 bases lay outside the gene matches. Per germline, CDR1 MNHEY and CDR2 SMNVEV (reference sequence). CDR3 coding DNA: TGTGCCAGCAGCAATCCTAGCGGGAGGAGGTACGAGCAGTACTTC. Protein sequence: CASSNPSGRRYEQYF.

This chain joins TRBV6-1 and TRBJ1-2, with D possibly matching TRBD1 (6 bases). V was pared by 0 bases and J by 2 bases, with 13 bases between. Germline CDR1 and CDR2: MNHNS and SASEGT. The CDR3 runs 16 residues. For the CDR3, the DNA is TGTGCCAGCAGTGAAGCAACGGGGGCGGGAAACTATGGCTACACCTTC. Its protein product is CASSEATGAGNYGYTF.

The chain employs TRBV7-9 and TRBJ2-1; D is uncertain. Germline CDR1 is SEHNR and CDR2 is FQNEAQ (reference sequence). There are 14 residues in the CDR3. The V and J ends lost 8 bases and 5 bases respectively, with 16 bases between them. The CDR3 region is CASYDLASHNEQFF. CDR3 DNA sequence: TGTGCCAGCTACGACTTGGCTTCCCACAATGAGCAGTTCTTC.

The chain recombines TRBV30 with TRBJ2-5; TRBD1 agrees at 7 bases. The J call may be incorrect, as the DNA end agrees better with TRBJ2-7. The length of the CDR3 is 13 residues. Per the germline V gene, CDR1 is GTSNPN and CDR2 is SVGIG (reference sequence). CDR3 protein: CAWNRGFGYEQYF. The CDR3 bases are TGTGCCTGGAACAGGGGATTCGGGTACGAGCAGTACTTC.

The chain links TRBV7-2 to TRBJ2-3, with 9 bases matching TRBD2. The CDR3 runs to 20 residues. Trimming cost V 4 bases and J 1 base; bases outside gene matches: 18. Germline loops: CDR1 SGHTA, CDR2 FQGNSA. Written as DNA, the CDR3 is TGTGCCAGCAGCTATAATACCGGGACTAGCTCTCCAAGGGGCACAGATACGCAGTATTTT. It encodes CASSYNTGTSSPRGTDTQYF.

The sample holds a few counts of this clonotype. The rearrangement joins TRBV6-5 to TRBJ2-3, with TRBD2 identical over 9 bases. The CDR3 totals 17 residues. With V trimmed by 2 bases and J by 5 bases, 11 bases remained unmatched. Germline lookup yields CDR1 MNHEY and CDR2 SVGAGI. CDR3 loop: CASSYDGSGGRVDTQYF. As DNA, the CDR3 is TGTGCCAGCAGTTACGACGGTAGCGGGGGCCGGGTAGATACGCAGTATTTT.

This clonotype showed up just a few times. This chain's CDR3 is CASSLGTGDRETQYF. The CDR3 DNA reads TGTGCCAGCAGCTTGGGGACAGGGGATCGTGAGACCCAGTACTTC. The V gene is TRBV5-6, the J gene TRBJ2-5; TRBD1 aligns across 9 bases. Germline assignment: CDR1 SGHDT and CDR2 YYEEEE. Losses at the gene ends were 0 bases for V and 5 bases for J; bases not matched to a gene: 5. The CDR3 consists of 15 residues. The variable domain in full, completed from reference TRBV5-6 and TRBJ2-5, reads DAGVTQSPTHLIKTRGQQVTLRCSPKSGHDTVSWYQQALGQGPQFIFQYYEEEERQRGNFPDRFSGHQFPNYSSELNVNALLLGDSALYLCASSLGTGDRETQYFGPGTRLLVL.

This clonotype was found a few times. The rearrangement uses TRBV29-1 and TRBJ1-1; no definite D call. The CDR3 extends over 13 amino acids. CDR1 and CDR2 from the germline V gene are SQVTM and ANQGSEA. Trimming shortened V by 3 bases and J by 3 bases, and 11 bases separated the two germline ends. CDR3 sequence (DNA): TGCAGCGTTGATCGGGGAATCGACACTGAAGCTTTCTTT. Amino acid sequence: CSVDRGIDTEAFF.

The chain joins TRBV7-2 to TRBJ2-1, with 7 bases aligning to TRBD2. Germline CDR1 reads SGHTA; CDR2 reads FQGNSA. This CDR3 contains 15 residues. V lost 6 bases to trimming and J lost 3 bases; unmatched junction nucleotides: 8. CDR3 coding DNA: TGTGCCAGCAGTACCGGGACTACCCACTACAATGAGCAGTTCTTC. It is translated as CASSTGTTHYNEQFF.

This clonotype was counted at least ten times. The chain joins TRBV6-1 to TRBJ2-7; D is possibly TRBD2 (5 bases). This CDR3 contains 18 residues. Germline V gene data show CDR1 as MNHNS and CDR2 as SASEGT. V lost 5 bases, J lost 1 base, and 24 bases lay in between. The CDR3 region is CASSPYQEGGSGSYEQYF. CDR3 nucleotides: TGTGCCAGCAGTCCCTACCAAGAGGGCGGTAGTGGATCCTACGAGCAGTACTTC.

This clonotype was observed many times. This chain uses TRBV20-1 with TRBJ2-1, with TRBD2 matching over 7 bases. Trimming at V came to 4 bases and at J to 6 bases, leaving 6 bases not matched to a gene. The germline V gene has CDR1 DFQATT and CDR2 SNEGSKA (reference sequence). CDR3 length: 13 amino acids. The CDR3: CSAIRGGSNEQFF. The CDR3 DNA reads TGCAGTGCTATACGGGGCGGGAGCAATGAGCAGTTCTTC.

This clonotype came up a few times. The chain recombines TRBV20-1 with TRBJ2-2; 11 positions agree with TRBD2. V shed 6 bases and J 4 bases; nucleotides not matched to a gene: 4. CDR1 is DFQATT and CDR2 is SNEGSKA in the germline V gene (reference sequence). This CDR3 spans 14 amino acids. The CDR3 here is CSAIAGGSTGELFF. The CDR3 nucleotides are TGCAGTGCCATAGCGGGAGGGAGCACCGGGGAGCTGTTTTTT.